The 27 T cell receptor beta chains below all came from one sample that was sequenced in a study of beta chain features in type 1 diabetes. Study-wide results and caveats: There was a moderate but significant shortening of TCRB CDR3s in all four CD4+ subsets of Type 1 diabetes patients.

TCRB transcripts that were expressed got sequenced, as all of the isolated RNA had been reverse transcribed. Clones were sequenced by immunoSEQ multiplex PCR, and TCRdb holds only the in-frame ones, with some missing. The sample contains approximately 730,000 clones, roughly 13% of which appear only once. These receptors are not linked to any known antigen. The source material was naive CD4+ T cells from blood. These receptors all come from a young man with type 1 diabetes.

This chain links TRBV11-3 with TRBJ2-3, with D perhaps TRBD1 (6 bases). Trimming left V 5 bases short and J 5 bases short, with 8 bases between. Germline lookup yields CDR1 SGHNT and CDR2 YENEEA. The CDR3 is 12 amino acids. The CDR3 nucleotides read TGTGCCAGCAGCGACAGGAGAGATACGCAGTATTTT. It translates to CASSDRRDTQYF.

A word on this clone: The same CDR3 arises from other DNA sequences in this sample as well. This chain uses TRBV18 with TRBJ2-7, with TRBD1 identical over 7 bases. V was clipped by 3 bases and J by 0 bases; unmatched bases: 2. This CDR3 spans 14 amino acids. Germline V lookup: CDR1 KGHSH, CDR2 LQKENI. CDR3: CASSPGTASYEQYF. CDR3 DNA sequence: TGTGCCAGCTCACCGGGGACAGCCTCCTACGAGCAGTACTTC.

The CDR3 reads CASSLGTGGTNEKLFF. CDR3 in DNA: TGTGCCAGCAGCTTGGGGACAGGGGGCACTAATGAAAAACTGTTTTTT. This rearrangement joins TRBV7-9 to TRBJ1-4; TRBD1 matches at 12 bases. The junction had 1 base not matched to a gene; V was cut back by 3 bases and J by 2 bases. CDR3 length: 16 residues. CDR1 and CDR2 from the germline V gene are SEHNR and FQNEAQ (reference sequence). Based on the CDR3 plus reference TRBV7-9 and TRBJ1-4, the full variable domain is DTGVSQNPRHKITKRGQNVTFRCDPISEHNRLYWYRQTLGQGPEFLTYFQNEAQLEKSRLLSDRFSAERPKGSFSTLEIQRTEQGDSAMYLCASSLGTGGTNEKLFFGSGTQLSVL.

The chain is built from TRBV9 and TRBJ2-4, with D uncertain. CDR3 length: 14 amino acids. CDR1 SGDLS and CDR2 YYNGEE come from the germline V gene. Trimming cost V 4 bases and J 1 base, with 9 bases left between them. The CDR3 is CASSPNPAKNIQYF. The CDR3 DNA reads TGTGCCAGCAGCCCTAACCCCGCCAAAAACATTCAGTACTTC.

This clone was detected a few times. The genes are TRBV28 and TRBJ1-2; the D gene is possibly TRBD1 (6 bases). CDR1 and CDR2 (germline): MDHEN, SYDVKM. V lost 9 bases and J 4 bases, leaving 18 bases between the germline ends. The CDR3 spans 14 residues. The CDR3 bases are TGTGCCAGTGGCGCGGTTCAGGGGAGCTATGGCTACACCTTC. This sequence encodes CASGAVQGSYGYTF.

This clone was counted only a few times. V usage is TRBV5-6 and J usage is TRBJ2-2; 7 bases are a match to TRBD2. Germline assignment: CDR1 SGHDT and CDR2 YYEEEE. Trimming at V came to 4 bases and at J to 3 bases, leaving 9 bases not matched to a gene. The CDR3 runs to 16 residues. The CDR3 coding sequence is TGTGCCAGCAGCACCTCCTCCGGGGGGTACACCGGGGAGCTGTTTTTT. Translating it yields CASSTSSGGYTGELFF.

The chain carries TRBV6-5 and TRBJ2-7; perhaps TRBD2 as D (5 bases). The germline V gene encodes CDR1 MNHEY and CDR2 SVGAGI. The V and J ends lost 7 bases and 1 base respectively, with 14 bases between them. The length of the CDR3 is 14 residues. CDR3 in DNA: TGTGCCAGCACCCGCGGGCCCCAGTCCTACGAGCAGTACTTC. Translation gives CASTRGPQSYEQYF.

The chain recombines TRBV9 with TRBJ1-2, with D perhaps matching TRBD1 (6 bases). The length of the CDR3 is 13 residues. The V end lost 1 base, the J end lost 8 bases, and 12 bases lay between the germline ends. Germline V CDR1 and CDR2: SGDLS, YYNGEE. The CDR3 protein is CASSVSGGGGYTF. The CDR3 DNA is TGTGCCAGCAGCGTAAGCGGGGGCGGCGGCTACACCTTC.

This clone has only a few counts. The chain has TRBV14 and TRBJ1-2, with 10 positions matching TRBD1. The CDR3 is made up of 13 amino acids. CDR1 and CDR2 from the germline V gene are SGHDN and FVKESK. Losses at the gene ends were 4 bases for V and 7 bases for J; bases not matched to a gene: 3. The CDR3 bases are TGTGCCAGCAGCCTGACAGGGGGCGGTGGCTACACCTTC. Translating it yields CASSLTGGGGYTF.

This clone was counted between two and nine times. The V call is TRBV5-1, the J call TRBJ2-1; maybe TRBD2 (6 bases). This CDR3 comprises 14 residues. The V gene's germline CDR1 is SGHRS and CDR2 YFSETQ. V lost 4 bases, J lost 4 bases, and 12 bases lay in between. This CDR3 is CASSKGGAYNEQFF. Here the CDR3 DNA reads TGCGCCAGCAGCAAGGGCGGGGCATACAATGAGCAGTTCTTC.

CDR3 sequence (DNA): TGTGCCAGCTCACCACCGTCCCAGGGGGGTACCTACGAGCAGTACTTC. Residues: CASSPPSQGGTYEQYF. The V gene is TRBV18, the J gene TRBJ2-7; weak D call: TRBD1 (7 bases). Trimming shortened V by 0 bases and J by 2 bases, and 14 bases separated the two germline ends. CDR1 is KGHSH, CDR2 LQKENI, per germline. CDR3 length: 16 residues.

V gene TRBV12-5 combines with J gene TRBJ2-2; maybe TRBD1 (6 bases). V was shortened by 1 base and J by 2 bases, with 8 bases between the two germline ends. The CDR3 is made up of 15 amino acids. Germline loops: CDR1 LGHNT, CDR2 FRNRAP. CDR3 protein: CASGLARGNTGELFF. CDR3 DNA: TGTGCTAGTGGTTTGGCCAGGGGAAACACCGGGGAGCTGTTTTTT.

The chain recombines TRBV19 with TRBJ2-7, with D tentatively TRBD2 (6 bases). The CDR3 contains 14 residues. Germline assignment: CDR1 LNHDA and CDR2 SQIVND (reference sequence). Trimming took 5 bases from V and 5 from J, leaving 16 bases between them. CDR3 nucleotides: TGTGCCAGTAGTCGGCGGGGCACTCTTAACGAGCAGTACTTC. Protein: CASSRRGTLNEQYF.

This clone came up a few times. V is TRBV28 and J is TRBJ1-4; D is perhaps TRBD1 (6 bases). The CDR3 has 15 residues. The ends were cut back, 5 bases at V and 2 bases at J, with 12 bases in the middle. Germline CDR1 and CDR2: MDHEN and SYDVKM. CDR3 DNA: TGTGCCAGCAGTCAGGGGTTTGCGACTAATGAAAAACTGTTTTTT. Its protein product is CASSQGFATNEKLFF. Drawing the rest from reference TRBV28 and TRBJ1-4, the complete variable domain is DVKVTQSSRYLVKRTGEKVFLECVQDMDHENMFWYRQDPGLGLRLIYFSYDVKMKEKGDIPEGYSVSREKKERFSLILESASTNQTSMYLCASSQGFATNEKLFFGSGTQLSVL.

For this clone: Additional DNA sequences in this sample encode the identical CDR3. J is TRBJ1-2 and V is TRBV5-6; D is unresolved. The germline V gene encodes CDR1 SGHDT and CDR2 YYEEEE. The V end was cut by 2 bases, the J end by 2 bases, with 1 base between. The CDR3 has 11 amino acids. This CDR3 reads CASSLNYGYTF. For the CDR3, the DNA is TGTGCCAGCAGCTTAAACTATGGCTACACCTTC.

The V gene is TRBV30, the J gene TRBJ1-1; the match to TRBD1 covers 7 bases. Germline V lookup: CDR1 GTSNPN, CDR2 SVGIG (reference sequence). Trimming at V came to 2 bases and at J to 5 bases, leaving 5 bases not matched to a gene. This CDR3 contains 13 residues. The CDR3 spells CAWSTQQGTEAFF. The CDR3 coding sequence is TGTGCCTGGAGTACGCAACAGGGGACTGAAGCTTTCTTT.

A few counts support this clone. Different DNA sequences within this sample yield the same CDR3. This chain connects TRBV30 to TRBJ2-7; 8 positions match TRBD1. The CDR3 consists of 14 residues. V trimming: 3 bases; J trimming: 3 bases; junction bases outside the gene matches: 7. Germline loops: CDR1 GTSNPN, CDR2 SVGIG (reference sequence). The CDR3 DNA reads TGTGCCTGGAGCAGAGGACAGGGTTTCTACGAGCAGTACTTC. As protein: CAWSRGQGFYEQYF.

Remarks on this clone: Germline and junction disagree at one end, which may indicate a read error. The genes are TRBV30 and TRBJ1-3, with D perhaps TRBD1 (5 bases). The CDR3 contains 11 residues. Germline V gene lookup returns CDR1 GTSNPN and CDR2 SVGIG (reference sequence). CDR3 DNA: TGCGGGGCAAACTCTGGAAACACCATATATTTT. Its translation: CGANSGNTIYF.

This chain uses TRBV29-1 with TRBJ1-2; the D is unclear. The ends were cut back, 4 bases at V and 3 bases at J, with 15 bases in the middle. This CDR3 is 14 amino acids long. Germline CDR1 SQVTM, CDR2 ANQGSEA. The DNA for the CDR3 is TGCAGCGTTGGAGGTTGGGGTTTCGACTATGGCTACACCTTC. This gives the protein CSVGGWGFDYGYTF.

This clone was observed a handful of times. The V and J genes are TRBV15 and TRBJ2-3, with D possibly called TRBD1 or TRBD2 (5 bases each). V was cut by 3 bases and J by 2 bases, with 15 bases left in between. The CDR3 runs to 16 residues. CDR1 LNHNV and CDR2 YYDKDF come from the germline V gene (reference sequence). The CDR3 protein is CATSRTPGPITDTQYF. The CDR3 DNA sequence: TGTGCCACCAGCAGGACCCCGGGACCCATCACAGATACGCAGTATTTT. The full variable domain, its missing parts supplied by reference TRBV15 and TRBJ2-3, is DAMVIQNPRYQVTQFGKPVTLSCSQTLNHNVMYWYQQKSSQAPKLLFHYYDKDFNNEADTPDNFQSRRPNTSFCFLDIRSPGLGDTAMYLCATSRTPGPITDTQYFGPGTRLTVL.

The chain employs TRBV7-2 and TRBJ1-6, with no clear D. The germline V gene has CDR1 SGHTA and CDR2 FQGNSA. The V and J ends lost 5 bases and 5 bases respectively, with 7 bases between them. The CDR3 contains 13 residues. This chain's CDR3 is CASSLVDNSPLHF. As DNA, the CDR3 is TGTGCCAGCAGCCTGGTGGATAATTCACCCCTCCACTTT.

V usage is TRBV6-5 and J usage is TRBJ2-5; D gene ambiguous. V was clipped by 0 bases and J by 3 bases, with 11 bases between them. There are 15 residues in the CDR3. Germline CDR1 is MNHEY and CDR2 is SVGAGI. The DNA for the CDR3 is TGTGCCAGCAGTTACTCGTTCTGGGGTGAAGAGACCCAGTACTTC. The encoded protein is CASSYSFWGEETQYF.

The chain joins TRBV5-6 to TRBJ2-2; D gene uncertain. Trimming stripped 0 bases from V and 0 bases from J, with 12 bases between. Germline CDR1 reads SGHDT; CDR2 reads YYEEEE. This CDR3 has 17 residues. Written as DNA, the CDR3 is TGTGCCAGCAGCTTGGGATGGGGATCATCGAACACCGGGGAGCTGTTTTTT. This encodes CASSLGWGSSNTGELFF.

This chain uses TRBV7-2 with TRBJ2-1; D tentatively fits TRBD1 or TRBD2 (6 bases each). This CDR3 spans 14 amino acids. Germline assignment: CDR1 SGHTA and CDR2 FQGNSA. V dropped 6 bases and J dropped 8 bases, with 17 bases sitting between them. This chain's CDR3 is CASRSSKGGYEQFF. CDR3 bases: TGTGCCAGCAGATCTTCGAAGGGGGGCTATGAGCAGTTCTTC.

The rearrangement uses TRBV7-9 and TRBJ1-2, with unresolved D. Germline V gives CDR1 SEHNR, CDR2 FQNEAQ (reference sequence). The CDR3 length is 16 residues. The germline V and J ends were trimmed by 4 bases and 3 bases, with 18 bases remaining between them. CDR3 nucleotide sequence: TGTGCCAGCAGCTCTGGAACGTATACGGCGGACTATGGCTACACCTTC. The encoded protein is CASSSGTYTADYGYTF. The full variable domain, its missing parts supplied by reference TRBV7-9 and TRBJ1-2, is DTGVSQNPRHKITKRGQNVTFRCDPISEHNRLYWYRQTLGQGPEFLTYFQNEAQLEKSRLLSDRFSAERPKGSFSTLEIQRTEQGDSAMYLCASSSGTYTADYGYTFGSGTRLTVV.

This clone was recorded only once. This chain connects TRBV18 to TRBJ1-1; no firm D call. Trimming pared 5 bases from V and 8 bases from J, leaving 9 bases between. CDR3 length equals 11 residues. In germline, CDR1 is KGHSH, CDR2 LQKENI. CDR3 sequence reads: CASSNLIEAFF. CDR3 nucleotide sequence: TGTGCCAGCTCAAATCTTATAGAAGCTTTCTTT.

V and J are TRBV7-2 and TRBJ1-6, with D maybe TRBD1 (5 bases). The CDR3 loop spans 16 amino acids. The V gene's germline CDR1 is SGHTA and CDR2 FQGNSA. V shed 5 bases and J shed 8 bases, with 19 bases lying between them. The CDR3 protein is CASSPSPGGGYSPLHF. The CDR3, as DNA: TGTGCCAGCAGCCCAAGCCCGGGGGGGGGATATTCACCCCTCCACTTT.